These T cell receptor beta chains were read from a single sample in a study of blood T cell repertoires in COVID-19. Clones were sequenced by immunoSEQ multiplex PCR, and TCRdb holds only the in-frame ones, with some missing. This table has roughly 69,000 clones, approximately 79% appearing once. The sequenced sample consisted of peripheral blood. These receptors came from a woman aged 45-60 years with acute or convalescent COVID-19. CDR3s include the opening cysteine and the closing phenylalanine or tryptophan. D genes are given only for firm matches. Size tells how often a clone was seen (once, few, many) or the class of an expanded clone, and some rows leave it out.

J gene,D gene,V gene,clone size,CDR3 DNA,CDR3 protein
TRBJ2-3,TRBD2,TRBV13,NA,TGTGCCAGCAGCGCCCAAGGCCCCGGGACTAGCGGGACCGATACGCAGTATTTT,CASSAQGPGTSGTDTQYF
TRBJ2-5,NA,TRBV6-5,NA,TGTGCCAGCAGCTCTACAGGGGGGGTATACTTC,CASSSTGGVYF
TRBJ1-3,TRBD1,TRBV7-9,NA,TGTGCCAGCAGCTTAAGGACAGGCGGAAACACCATATATTTT,CASSLRTGGNTIYF
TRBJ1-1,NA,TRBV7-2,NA,TGTGCCAGCAGCTTATTCCCGGCGGGGAGCACTGAAGCTTTCTTT,CASSLFPAGSTEAFF
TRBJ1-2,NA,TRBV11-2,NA,TGTGCCAGCAGCTCCCCTGAGGGCTACACCTTC,CASSSPEGYTF
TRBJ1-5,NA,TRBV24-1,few,TGTGCCACCAGGGGGGGGACTGGGCAGCCCCAGCATTTT,CATRGGTGQPQHF
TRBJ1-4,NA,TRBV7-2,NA,TGTGCCAGCAGCCCAAAGGGCGGGGAAAAACTGTTTTTT,CASSPKGGEKLFF
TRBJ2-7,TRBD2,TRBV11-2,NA,TGTGCCAGCAGCTTAGTAGCTAGCGGGGGGGTTTACGAGCAGTACTTC,CASSLVASGGVYEQYF
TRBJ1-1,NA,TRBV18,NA,TGTGCCAGCTCACGCACGGAACAGAGCAACACTGAAGCTTTCTTT,CASSRTEQSNTEAFF
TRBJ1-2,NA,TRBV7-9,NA,TGTGCCAGCAGCTTAGGGACAACCTATGGCTACACCTTC,CASSLGTTYGYTF